The 11 T cell receptor beta chains below were found in one sample sequenced in a study of T cell responses to AZD1222 COVID-19 vaccine. The assay was immunoSEQ multiplex PCR, and TCRdb's table has in-frame clones only and misses some. Here the sample spans around 100,000 clones, 75% to 95% being singletons. Material: peripheral blood, obtained on day 0 of AZD1222 vaccination. These receptors all come from an adult in good health.

J is TRBJ1-2 and V is TRBV7-8; 10 positions agree with TRBD1. V gave up 3 bases and J gave up 7 bases; unmatched junction bases: 8. This CDR3 comprises 15 residues. Germline CDR1 SGHVS, CDR2 FQNEAQ. In DNA form, the CDR3 reads TGTGCCAGCAGCTTGATGGGACAGGGGTTGAGTGGCTACACCTTC. Translating it yields CASSLMGQGLSGYTF.

This CDR3 is CASSLYLSGGANEQFF. The CDR3 bases are TGTGCCAGCAGCCTATACCTTAGCGGGGGGGCCAATGAGCAGTTCTTC. The chain joins TRBV11-2 to TRBJ2-1; 11 nucleotides agree with TRBD2. CDR1 and CDR2 (germline): SGHAT, FQNNGV. V trimming: 5 bases; J trimming: 6 bases; junction bases outside the gene matches: 9. CDR3 length equals 16 residues.

This clone has just one count. The gene calls are TRBV29-1 and TRBJ2-3; maybe TRBD2 (6 bases). The CDR3 length is 13 residues. Trimming removed 7 bases from V and 0 bases from J, with 11 bases in between. Germline assignment: CDR1 SQVTM and CDR2 ANQGSEA. The CDR3 region is CSARDWSTDTQYF. CDR3 bases: TGCAGCGCTCGGGACTGGAGCACAGATACGCAGTATTTT.

The rearrangement joins TRBV28 to TRBJ2-7; tentatively, D is TRBD1 or TRBD2 (6 bases each). This CDR3 is 14 amino acids long. The germline V gene has CDR1 MDHEN and CDR2 SYDVKM. Trimming removed 2 bases at V and 3 bases at J, with 11 bases between. The CDR3 spells CASSLAGEDYEQYF. The DNA for the CDR3 is TGTGCCAGCAGTTTAGCAGGGGAGGACTACGAGCAGTACTTC.

The genes are TRBV20-1 and TRBJ1-2; 7 bases line up with TRBD1. The CDR3 runs to 10 residues. Germline V gene sequence: CDR1 DFQATT, CDR2 SNEGSKA (reference sequence). The CDR3 protein is CQGEENGYTF. CDR3 DNA: TGCCAGGGGGAGGAAAATGGCTACACCTTC.

The chain links TRBV18 to TRBJ1-2, with D maybe TRBD1 (5 bases). V lost 3 bases, J lost 1 base, and 9 bases lay in between. The CDR3 is 14 residues long. Germline-derived CDR1 and CDR2 are KGHSH and LQKENI. The CDR3 coding sequence is TGTGCCAGCTCACCTGGGGCTAATAACTATGGCTACACCTTC. This translates into CASSPGANNYGYTF.

The chain combines TRBV5-8 with TRBJ1-1; D not certain. The CDR3 runs 11 residues. Per germline, CDR1 SGHTS and CDR2 YDEGEE. Trimming took 1 base from V and 6 from J, leaving 4 bases between them. The CDR3 is CASSLRPEAFF. DNA of the CDR3: TGTGCCAGCAGCTTGCGGCCTGAAGCTTTCTTT.

The rearrangement links TRBV28 to TRBJ1-6; D perhaps matches TRBD1 (6 bases). The V and J ends lost 3 bases and 4 bases respectively, with 7 bases between them. The CDR3 has 14 residues. CDR1 is MDHEN and CDR2 is SYDVKM in the germline V gene. The CDR3 here is CASSFTGYNSPLHF. In nucleotides, the CDR3 is TGTGCCAGCAGTTTTACAGGGTATAATTCACCCCTCCACTTT.

This rearrangement joins TRBV28 to TRBJ1-2; tentative D call: TRBD1 (5 bases). Trimming removed 5 bases at V and 3 bases at J, with 19 bases between. Germline V gene data show CDR1 as MDHEN and CDR2 as SYDVKM. The CDR3 totals 16 residues. CDR3 protein: CASSTGQVPTDYGYTF. The CDR3 region has the DNA TGTGCCAGCAGTACTGGACAAGTTCCCACGGACTATGGCTACACCTTC.

The chain carries TRBV5-5 and TRBJ1-5; D is unresolved. The CDR3 totals 16 residues. V lost 6 bases and J 0 bases, leaving 16 bases between the germline ends. Looked up from germline, CDR1 is SGHKS and CDR2 is YYEKEE (reference sequence). The CDR3 spells CASTPDVWASNQPQHF. The CDR3, as DNA: TGTGCCAGCACCCCTGACGTGTGGGCTAGCAATCAGCCCCAGCATTTT.

This rearrangement joins TRBV4-1 to TRBJ2-6; D unclear. The germline V gene encodes CDR1 MGHRA and CDR2 YSYEKL. The germline V and J ends were trimmed by 4 bases and 0 bases, with 16 bases remaining between them. The CDR3 has 18 amino acids. The CDR3: CASSLESPSPSGANVLTF. As DNA, the CDR3 is TGCGCCAGCAGCCTCGAGAGCCCCAGTCCCTCTGGGGCCAACGTCCTGACTTTC.